The 25 T cell receptor beta chains below were found in one sample sequenced in a study of T cell repertoires in cytomegalovirus infection. TCRdb processed the reads anew with MiXCR; each CDR3 protein has one entry. Of hundreds of thousands of distinct CDR3 sequences in the sample, about a third are singletons; the top ten hold 2.5% to 3.5%. Sequenced: PBMCs. These receptors were obtained from a human donor in good health (CMV status not recorded). Some clones in this sample may be carry-over from other donors' samples.

The chain couples TRBV29-1 to TRBJ1-2; weak D call: TRBD1 (5 bases). This CDR3 is 13 amino acids long. From germline, CDR1 is SQVTM and CDR2 ANQGSEA. V lost 5 bases and J 5 bases, leaving 15 bases between the germline ends. CDR3 nucleotide sequence: TGCAGCGTTAGTCCCGGGGCCGCTTATGGCTACACCTTC. It codes for CSVSPGAAYGYTF.

This clonotype was detected many times. DNA for the CDR3: TGTGCCAGGCAGGCCGTCCGCTTTCCTTATGGCTACACCTTC. This sequence encodes CARQAVRFPYGYTF. The V gene is TRBV7-2, the J gene TRBJ1-2, with D hard to call. CDR3 size: 14 residues. V was cut by 9 bases and J by 5 bases, with 19 bases left in between. The germline V gene encodes CDR1 SGHTA and CDR2 FQGNSA.

This clonotype was seen many times. The chain is built from TRBV7-2 and TRBJ1-3; D gene uncertain. V lost 0 bases, J lost 4 bases, and 4 bases lay in between. This CDR3 is 13 amino acids long. CDR1 is SGHTA, CDR2 FQGNSA, per germline. DNA for the CDR3: TGTGCCAGCAGCTTAGCATCCGGAAACACCATATATTTT. It translates to CASSLASGNTIYF.

The rearrangement joins TRBV7-4 to TRBJ1-4; TRBD1 agrees at 10 bases. The CDR3 is made up of 14 amino acids. CDR1 and CDR2 from the germline V gene are SGHVT and SQSDAQ. V was pared by 6 bases and J by 5 bases, with 3 bases of the junction left unmatched. CDR3 nucleotide sequence: TGTGCCAGCAGACAGGGACAGGGGAATGAAAAACTGTTTTTT. It codes for CASRQGQGNEKLFF.

To note about this clonotype: A read error may explain this, as a much larger clone is one base away. The chain carries TRBV5-8 and TRBJ1-5; 9 bases agree with TRBD1. Per germline, CDR1 SGHTS and CDR2 YDEGEE. This CDR3 is 16 amino acids long. The DNA of the CDR3 is TGTGCCAGCAGAATCCTTCAAGGGACAGGGAATCAGCACCAGCATTTT. Encoded protein: CASRILQGTGNQHQHF.

The chain couples TRBV6-2 or TRBV6-3 to TRBJ2-3; D gene ambiguous. CDR1 is MNHEY, CDR2 SVGEGT, per germline. Trimming stripped 6 bases from V and 2 bases from J, with 12 bases between. This CDR3 spans 14 amino acids. CDR3 in DNA: TGTGCCAGCAGCCGCCAGGAAATCACAGATACGCAGTATTTT. Translated, it gives CASSRQEITDTQYF.

The chain recombines TRBV20-1 with TRBJ2-7, with 7 nucleotides matching TRBD2. The trim removed 0 bases at V and 13 bases at J, leaving 9 bases unmatched. The CDR3 runs to 12 residues. From germline, CDR1 is DFQATT and CDR2 SNEGSKA (reference sequence). CDR3 nucleotides: TGCAGTGCTAGAGATGCGGGGGACCTAGACTACTTC. Its translation is CSARDAGDLDYF.

This chain links TRBV20-1 with TRBJ2-5, with TRBD1 identical over 8 bases. With V trimmed by 3 bases and J by 7 bases, 13 bases remained unmatched. CDR1 DFQATT and CDR2 SNEGSKA come from the germline V gene (reference sequence). The CDR3 covers 15 residues. The CDR3 sequence is CSASYGRGRGGTQYF. As DNA, the CDR3 is TGCAGTGCTAGTTACGGCAGGGGGCGGGGTGGGACCCAGTACTTC.

This clonotype has only a few counts. The chain recombines TRBV24-1 with TRBJ2-7, with a possible D match to TRBD1 (5 bases). This CDR3 region has 14 residues. V lost 9 bases and J 2 bases, leaving 16 bases between the germline ends. Germline lookup yields CDR1 KGHDR and CDR2 SFDVKD. Here the CDR3 DNA reads TGTGCCACCGCGTCAGGGATCCCCCCCTACGAGCAGTACTTC. As protein: CATASGIPPYEQYF.

V gene TRBV6-6 combines with J gene TRBJ2-2, with unresolved D. CDR1 and CDR2 (germline): MNHNY, SVGAGI (reference sequence). V dropped 0 bases and J dropped 4 bases, with 12 bases sitting between them. This CDR3 comprises 16 residues. The CDR3: CASSYSIRLFTGELFF. The CDR3, as DNA: TGTGCCAGCAGTTACTCGATTCGGCTTTTCACCGGGGAGCTGTTTTTT.

The sample holds many counts of this clonotype. The chain combines TRBV7-8 with TRBJ1-4; D gene unclear. This CDR3 is built from 18 residues. Trimming left V 0 bases short and J 5 bases short, with 19 bases between. The germline V gene encodes CDR1 SGHVS and CDR2 FQNEAQ. CDR3 sequence: CASSLARLGLEFNEKLFF. CDR3 coding DNA: TGTGCCAGCAGCTTAGCAAGGCTCGGCCTTGAGTTCAATGAAAAACTGTTTTTT.

The gene calls are TRBV7-3 and TRBJ2-2; the D gene could be TRBD1 or TRBD2 (5 bases each). In germline, CDR1 is SGHTA, CDR2 FQGTGA. Trimming removed 4 bases at V and 7 bases at J, with 13 bases between. This CDR3 has 14 residues. The CDR3 sequence is CASSSPGAGGELFF. The CDR3, as DNA: TGTGCCAGCAGCTCCCCCGGGGCCGGCGGGGAGCTGTTTTTT.

This clonotype was detected only a few times. The chain combines TRBV7-9 with TRBJ2-5; 9 bases fit TRBD1. There are 16 residues in the CDR3. V lost 7 bases, J lost 5 bases, and 14 bases stayed unmatched. Germline CDR1 SEHNR, CDR2 FQNEAQ (reference sequence). The CDR3 nucleotides read TGTGCCAGCAACCAGGGGGGGACAGGGCGGTCGGAGACCCAGTACTTC. Its protein product is CASNQGGTGRSETQYF.

This clonotype was counted a few times. The rearrangement joins TRBV6-2 or TRBV6-3 to TRBJ2-1; D is perhaps TRBD1 (6 bases). The CDR3 has 16 amino acids. CDR1 and CDR2 (germline): MNHEY, SVGEGT. Trimming took 0 bases from V and 8 from J, leaving 17 bases between them. This CDR3 reads CASSYSDRLPPHEQFF. The CDR3 coding sequence is TGTGCCAGCAGTTACTCGGACAGACTCCCCCCCCATGAGCAGTTCTTC.

This clonotype appeared many times. The chain joins TRBV12-3 or TRBV12-4 to TRBJ2-5; 10 bases line up with TRBD1. This CDR3 region has 15 residues. V dropped 4 bases and J dropped 4; count of bases not matched to a gene: 6. The CDR3, as DNA: TGTGCCAGCAGTTCGGAGACAGGGGGCCGAGAGACCCAGTACTTC. This codes for CASSSETGGRETQYF.

This clonotype was seen more than once but under ten times. The chain has TRBV29-1 and TRBJ1-4, with D maybe TRBD1 (5 bases). CDR1 and CDR2 (germline): SQVTM, ANQGSEA. The germline V and J ends were trimmed by 4 bases and 4 bases, with 7 bases remaining between them. The length of the CDR3 is 12 residues. The CDR3 nucleotides are TGCAGCGTTGGAGGGGATAATGAAAAACTGTTTTTT. Translating gives CSVGGDNEKLFF.

This clonotype was found many times. The chain recombines TRBV28 with TRBJ1-2; D is uncertain. V lost 3 bases and J 0 bases, leaving 5 bases between the germline ends. The CDR3 runs 13 residues. Germline CDR1 reads MDHEN; CDR2 reads SYDVKM. As DNA, the CDR3 is TGTGCCAGCAGTTTTCTGGCTAACTATGGCTACACCTTC. It translates to CASSFLANYGYTF.

The V call is TRBV20-1, the J call TRBJ1-6, with a possible D match to TRBD1 (5 bases). Germline-derived CDR1 and CDR2 are DFQATT and SNEGSKA (reference sequence). The germline V and J ends were trimmed by 3 bases and 9 bases, with 18 bases remaining between them. This CDR3 is 15 amino acids long. In DNA, the CDR3 is TGCAGTGCTAGCCGACAGAGCCAAAGGGGTTCACCCCTCCACTTT. Translating it yields CSASRQSQRGSPLHF.

V gene TRBV18 combines with J gene TRBJ2-1, with 9 bases fitting TRBD1. Germline-derived CDR1 and CDR2 are KGHSH and LQKENI. The CDR3 covers 16 residues. With 4 bases clipped from V and 5 bases from J, the junction kept 9 bases outside the gene matches. As DNA, the CDR3 is TGTGCCAGCTCACTGGACAGGGGAAGGATTGACAATGAGCAGTTCTTC. Its protein is CASSLDRGRIDNEQFF.

In this sample, this clonotype turned up a few times. Here the CDR3 DNA reads TGTGCCAGCAGCTTAGGTTCTGCCACGACCGAGCAGTACTTC. It encodes CASSLGSATTEQYF. The chain links TRBV7-8 to TRBJ2-7; D gene unclear. From germline, CDR1 is SGHVS and CDR2 FQNEAQ. V dropped 1 base and J dropped 6 bases, with 13 bases sitting between them. This CDR3 is built from 14 residues.

This chain connects TRBV27 to TRBJ2-3; TRBD2 might be the D (6 bases). From germline, CDR1 is MNHEY and CDR2 SMNVEV (reference sequence). V lost 5 bases and J lost 1, with 19 bases in between. This CDR3 region has 17 residues. Here the CDR3 reads CASSHTPFGTRTDTQYF. The CDR3 DNA sequence: TGTGCCAGCAGTCACACCCCCTTCGGGACTCGCACAGATACGCAGTATTTT.

In its sample, this clonotype was seen a few times. The chain links TRBV27 to TRBJ2-7; TRBD1 agrees at 9 bases. CDR3 length: 13 amino acids. The trim removed 6 bases at V and 7 bases at J, leaving 7 bases unmatched. Germline assignment: CDR1 MNHEY and CDR2 SMNVEV (reference sequence). CDR3 nucleotides: TGTGCCAGCAGGCTGGGACAGGGCGGTGAGCAGTACTTC. This gives the protein CASRLGQGGEQYF.

This clonotype has only a few counts. The rearrangement links TRBV28 to TRBJ1-4, with 7 bases aligning to TRBD1. In germline, CDR1 is MDHEN, CDR2 SYDVKM. Trimming removed 5 bases from V and 8 bases from J; junction bases left unmatched: 8. The CDR3 is 14 residues long. The CDR3 spells CASSLQGDREKLFF. CDR3 coding DNA: TGTGCCAGCAGTCTCCAGGGGGATCGGGAAAAACTGTTTTTT.

The chain recombines TRBV20-1 with TRBJ2-2; D may be TRBD1 (6 bases). This CDR3 is built from 14 residues. The V and J ends lost 1 base and 1 base respectively, with 7 bases between them. CDR1 DFQATT and CDR2 SNEGSKA come from the germline V gene (reference sequence). For the CDR3, the DNA is TGCAGTGCTAGAGGCAGGGGGAACACCGGGGAGCTGTTTTTT. The encoded protein is CSARGRGNTGELFF.

V usage is TRBV4-2 and J usage is TRBJ1-5, with unresolved D. Germline V gene data show CDR1 as LGHNA and CDR2 as YNFKEQ. Trimming took 4 bases from V and 5 from J, leaving 9 bases between them. This CDR3 spans 13 amino acids. CDR3 in DNA: TGTGCCAGCAGCCCTCGTCGGGATCAGCCCCAGCATTTT. As protein: CASSPRRDQPQHF.